This T cell receptor (beta chain) was observed in a study of blood T cell repertoires in COVID-19. Study context: Sites across the United States, Italy and Spain contributed samples from acute and convalescent COVID-19.

J lost 7 bases, V lost 4 bases, and 10 bases had no gene match. The CDR3 runs 16 residues. CDR1 is SGHNT and CDR2 is YENEEA in the germline V gene. Source study methods: For nucleated cells, counts were estimated from reference gene primer amplification. Data came from immunoSEQ multiplex PCR; TCRdb stores just in-frame clones and leaves some out. That table supplies the V and J calls and clone size; D and trimming were determined from the DNA. The sample has about 120,000 clones, 85% seen once. V gene TRBV11-3 combines with J gene TRBJ2-2; 9 bases agree with TRBD1. Sequenced sample: peripheral blood. This clonotype was sampled from an elderly woman with acute or convalescent COVID-19. CDR3 loop: CASSSQGALGSGELFF. DNA of the CDR3: TGTGCCAGCAGCTCACAGGGGGCCTTGGGAAGCGGGGAGCTGTTTTTT.